A single sample is the source of the 8 T cell receptor beta chains below, sequenced in a study of CD8+ T cells in alopecia areata listed by TCRdb under 2018. Library generation was performed with the immunoSEQ multiplex PCR assay. RNA was extracted from all samples and reverse transcribed into cDNA as template for TCR sequencing. Entries here come from immuneACCESS through TCRdb and include only in-frame sequences with V and J called. Some clones fail to appear in such tables; in the studies checked, an unresolved V gene covers under half of the shortfall, and the cause of the remainder is unknown. A total of 95,000 to 100,000 clones appear in this sample, approximately 63% of them only once. Roughly 17% of the sample belongs to the ten largest clones. What this sample's treatment or condition label stands for: oral pan-JAK inhibitor, 5-10 mg twice daily. Sequences were derived from CD8+ T cells sorted from blood, sampled at approximately week 56, from a patient treated with tofacitinib. These receptors originate from a human donor with alopecia areata.

The chain combines TRBV15 with TRBJ2-7; unclear D gene. V lost 0 bases and J 2 bases, leaving 5 bases between the germline ends. Germline loops: CDR1 LNHNV, CDR2 YYDKDF (reference sequence). The length of the CDR3 is 13 residues. CDR3 nucleotide sequence: TGTGCCACCAGCAGAGATGGGGCCTACGAGCAGTACTTC. Protein: CATSRDGAYEQYF.

V and J are TRBV5-1 and TRBJ1-5; 8 bases are a match to TRBD1. CDR1 is SGHRS, CDR2 YFSETQ, per germline. With V trimmed by 1 base and J by 16 bases, 10 bases remained unmatched. The CDR3 totals 13 residues. CDR3 DNA: TGCGCCAGCAGCTTGAAGACAGGGGACCAACCACATTTT. This encodes CASSLKTGDQPHF.

The gene calls are TRBV19 and TRBJ1-5, with a possible D match to TRBD1 (5 bases). Trimming left V 7 bases short and J 1 base short, with 17 bases between. Per the germline V gene, CDR1 is LNHDA and CDR2 is SQIVND (reference sequence). CDR3 length: 16 amino acids. The DNA of the CDR3 is TGTGCCAGTACCACAGGTTCGGCGGGGAGCAATCAGCCCCAGCATTTT. This codes for CASTTGSAGSNQPQHF.

The genes are TRBV13 and TRBJ2-3; 12 bases line up with TRBD1. There are 17 residues in the CDR3. CDR1 is PRHDT and CDR2 is FYEKMQ in the germline V gene (reference sequence). With V trimmed by 1 base and J by 4 bases, 6 bases remained unmatched. The CDR3 coding sequence is TGTGCCAGCAGCTTAGCCGGGACAGGGGGCGCGGCAGATACGCAGTATTTT. This encodes CASSLAGTGGAADTQYF.

For the CDR3, the DNA is TGTGCCAGCAGTTCCGGGGGGGGGCATCAGAATGAGCAGTTCTTC. Its translation is CASSSGGGHQNEQFF. V and J are TRBV27 and TRBJ2-1, with TRBD2 matching 8 bases. The germline V gene encodes CDR1 MNHEY and CDR2 SMNVEV (reference sequence). J gave up 7 bases and V 4 bases, and 9 bases lay outside the gene matches. This CDR3 spans 15 amino acids.

This clone came up a few times. The chain uses TRBV14 and TRBJ2-1; D call uncertain. V was trimmed by 3 bases and J by 10 bases, leaving 10 bases between them. The CDR3 is 12 amino acids. Germline-derived CDR1 and CDR2 are SGHDN and FVKESK. The DNA of the CDR3 is TGTGCCAGCAGCCACCGTGTGGGGGAGCAGTTCTTC. Its translation is CASSHRVGEQFF.

The count of this clone is one. The chain recombines TRBV13 with TRBJ2-2, with D perhaps TRBD1 (5 bases). The V end was cut by 2 bases, the J end by 5 bases, with 12 bases between. The CDR3 has 15 amino acids. Per the germline V gene, CDR1 is PRHDT and CDR2 is FYEKMQ (reference sequence). CDR3 coding DNA: TGTGCCAGCAGCTTATCGCAGGGTAGGACCGGGGAGCTGTTTTTT. This gives the protein CASSLSQGRTGELFF.

The chain has TRBV7-9 and TRBJ2-5; D gene uncertain. Germline values: CDR1 SEHNR, CDR2 FQNEAQ (reference sequence). The V end was cut by 7 bases, the J end by 4 bases, with 19 bases between. This CDR3 comprises 15 residues. CDR3 bases: TGTGCCAGCACCCTCGCTTGGGTAATTGGAGAGACCCAGTACTTC. Encoded protein: CASTLAWVIGETQYF. Full variable domain (remainder filled in from reference TRBV7-9 and TRBJ2-5): DTGVSQNPRHKITKRGQNVTFRCDPISEHNRLYWYRQTLGQGPEFLTYFQNEAQLEKSRLLSDRFSAERPKGSFSTLEIQRTEQGDSAMYLCASTLAWVIGETQYFGPGTRLLVL.